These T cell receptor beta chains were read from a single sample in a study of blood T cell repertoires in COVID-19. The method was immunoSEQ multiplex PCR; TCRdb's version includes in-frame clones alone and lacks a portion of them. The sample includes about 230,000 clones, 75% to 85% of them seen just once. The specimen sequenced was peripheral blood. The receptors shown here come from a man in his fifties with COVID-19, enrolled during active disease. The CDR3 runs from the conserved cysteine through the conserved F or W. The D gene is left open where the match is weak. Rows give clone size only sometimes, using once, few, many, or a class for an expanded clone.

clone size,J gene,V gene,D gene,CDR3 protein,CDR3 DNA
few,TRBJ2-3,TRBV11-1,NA,CASSLSSDTQYF,TGTGCCAGCAGCTTATCATCAGATACGCAGTATTTT
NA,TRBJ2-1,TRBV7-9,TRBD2,CASSLVAGVSNEQFF,TGTGCCAGCAGCTTAGTTGCGGGGGTCAGCAATGAGCAGTTCTTC
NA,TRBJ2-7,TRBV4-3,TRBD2,CASSIGLAGGVSYEQYF,TGCGCCAGCAGCATCGGACTAGCGGGGGGCGTCTCCTACGAGCAGTACTTC
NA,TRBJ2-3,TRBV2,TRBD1,CASRDLGQGISDTQYF,TGTGCCAGCAGAGATCTCGGACAGGGGATTTCAGATACGCAGTATTTT
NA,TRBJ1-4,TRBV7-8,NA,CASSERQFEKLFF,TGTGCCAGCAGCGAACGACAGTTTGAAAAACTGTTTTTT
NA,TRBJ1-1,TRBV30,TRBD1,CAWILRGLEAFF,TGTGCCTGGATCCTCAGGGGGCTTGAAGCTTTCTTT
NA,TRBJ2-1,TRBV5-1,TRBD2,CASSWEGEQFF,TGCGCCAGCAGCTGGGAGGGTGAGCAGTTCTTC
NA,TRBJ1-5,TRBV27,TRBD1,CASSPGTVFQPQHF,TGTGCCAGCAGCCCCGGGACAGTCTTTCAGCCCCAGCATTTT
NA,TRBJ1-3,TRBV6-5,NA,CASSYSGWRAGNTIYF,TGTGCCAGCAGTTACTCAGGGTGGCGGGCTGGAAACACCATATATTTT
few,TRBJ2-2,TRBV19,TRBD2,CASSLAVLNTGELFF,TGTGCCAGTAGTCTAGCGGTCCTGAACACCGGGGAGCTGTTTTTT
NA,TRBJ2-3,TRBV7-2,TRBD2,CASSPGSGGAVTDTQYF,TGTGCCAGCAGCCCTGGGAGCGGGGGGGCCGTAACAGATACGCAGTATTTT
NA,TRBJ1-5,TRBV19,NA,CASSHLRDQPQHF,TGTGCCAGTAGCCACTTAAGAGATCAGCCCCAGCATTTT
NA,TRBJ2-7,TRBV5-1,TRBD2,CASSFATGGSPYEQYF,TGCGCCAGCAGCTTCGCTACGGGGGGGTCACCCTACGAGCAGTACTTC
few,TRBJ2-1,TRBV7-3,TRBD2,CASSLDGGALTEQFF,TGTGCCAGCAGCTTAGACGGGGGGGCTCTTACTGAGCAGTTCTTC
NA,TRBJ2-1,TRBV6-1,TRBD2,CASSELAGGPLDEQFF,TGTGCCAGCAGTGAATTGGCGGGGGGGCCTTTAGATGAGCAGTTCTTC
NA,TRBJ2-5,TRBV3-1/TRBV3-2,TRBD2,CASSQWAGGEETQYF,TGTGCCAGCAGCCAATGGGCGGGGGGTGAAGAGACCCAGTACTTC
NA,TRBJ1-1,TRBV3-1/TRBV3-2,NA,CASSPHGGATEAFF,TGTGCCAGCAGCCCGCACGGGGGTGCTACTGAAGCTTTCTTT